The clone carrying this T cell receptor (beta chain) was counted only a few times. TCRdb analysed the RT-PCR reads with MiXCR anew, one entry per CDR3 protein. This table holds nearly 20,000 distinct CDR3 sequences, about 5% found once. The data originate from a study of patients and donors after allogeneic stem cell transplantation. The germline V gene has CDR1 MDHEN and CDR2 SYDVKM. V was trimmed by 4 bases and J by 3 bases, leaving 19 bases between them. There are 17 residues in the CDR3. Input material: blood, either unsorted or a sorted T cell fraction (not recorded which). The V gene is TRBV28, the J gene TRBJ2-1, with D perhaps matching TRBD1 or TRBD2 (7 bases each). This receptor was obtained from a human donor who was either an allogeneic HSCT recipient or a stem cell or donor lymphocyte infusion donor (not recorded which). It is not recorded whose cells these are; they may come from a transplant donor. Here the CDR3 DNA reads TGTGCCAGCAGTTGGTACGGGGGGACAGCAATCTACAATGAGCAGTTCTTC. This gives the protein CASSWYGGTAIYNEQFF.